This TCR beta chain is drawn from a study of CD8 T cells in ankylosing spondylitis (dated by TCRdb to the late 2010s). The study in broad terms: The study set out to find disease-linked TCR variants by profiling T cell receptor beta repertoires in ankylosing spondylitis patients and healthy donors. The full study cohort comprised around 23 ankylosing spondylitis patients and 85 to 120 healthy donors. Peripheral blood was sampled, and synovial fluid was also collected from ankylosing spondylitis patients. The paper as a whole reports these results and caveats: The disease-linked clones were reported to be significantly enriched in matched synovial fluid samples from ankylosing spondylitis patients. The disease-linked clones showed a CD8+ phenotype and occurred at relatively low frequencies in peripheral blood. A TCR beta motif made up of several highly homologous amino acid variants appeared to be characteristic of blood from ankylosing spondylitis patients. Some of the motif variants had been reported before in the synovial fluid and blood of reactive arthritis patients, a finding that suggests common disease-initiation mechanisms.

V is cut by 4 bases and J by 2 bases, and the space between the germline ends is 21 bases. From the germline V gene (reference sequence), CDR1 is SGHAT and CDR2 is FQDESV. Its CDR3 holds 18 amino acids, cysteine through phenylalanine. Only CDR3 DNA remains: 54 bases, in frame from the first base. A few counts support this clonotype. This clone's antigen is unknown. Per-nucleotide qualities are absent, and no much larger clonotype sits a single base away. The instrument was an Illumina HiSeq 2500. TCR beta libraries were prepared by quantitative 5'-RACE with molecular barcodes. As for the authors' bioinformatics: A new computational method based on a probabilistic model of VDJ rearrangement was used to identify disease-linked TCR variants. TCRdb handled the public reads itself, with Q25 trimming in fastp and clone calling in MiXCR, and kept productive beta chains. Each CDR3 protein gets just one entry, which takes the most common genes and DNA from the rows behind it. None of the V and J calls come from the authors' own analysis; TCRdb made them. For this sample the table gives 150,000 to 200,000 distinct CDR3 sequences, of which approximately 20% were detected only once. The top ten clonotypes cover around 7.6% of the sample.

The chain joins TRBV11-1 to TRBJ2-4; the D segment could be TRBD1, given 7 matching bases. The sample consisted of blood, either unsorted or a sorted T cell fraction (not recorded which). This TCR was sampled from a male donor with ankylosing spondylitis or in good health (not recorded which). The CDR3 corresponds to CASSSTLWTGGPKNIQYF. The nucleotide sequence is TGTGCCAGCAGCTCCACTTTATGGACAGGAGGGCCCAAAAACATTCAGTACTTC. Outside the CDR3, residues come from the reference TRBV11-1 and TRBJ2-4 proteins, so the full variable domain is: EAEVAQSPRYKITEKSQAVAFWCDPISGHATLYWYRQILGQGPELLVQFQDESVVDDSQLPKDRFSAERLKGVDSTLKIQPAELGDSAMYLCASSSTLWTGGPKNIQYFGAGTRLSVL.